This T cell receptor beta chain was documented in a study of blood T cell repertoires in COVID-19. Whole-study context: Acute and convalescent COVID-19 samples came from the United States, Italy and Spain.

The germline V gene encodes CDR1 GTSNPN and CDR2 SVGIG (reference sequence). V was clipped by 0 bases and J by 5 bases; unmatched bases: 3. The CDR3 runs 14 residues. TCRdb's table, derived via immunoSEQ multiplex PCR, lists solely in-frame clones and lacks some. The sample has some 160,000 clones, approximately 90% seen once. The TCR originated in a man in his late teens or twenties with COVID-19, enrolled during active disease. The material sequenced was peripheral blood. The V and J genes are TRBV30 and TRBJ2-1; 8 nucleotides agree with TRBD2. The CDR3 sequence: CAWSVGGRHNEQFF. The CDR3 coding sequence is TGTGCCTGGAGTGTGGGCGGGAGGCACAATGAGCAGTTCTTC.